This T cell receptor beta chain was documented in a study of blood T cell repertoires in COVID-19. Across the study: Samples taken during acute and convalescent COVID-19 were collected in the United States, Italy and Spain. Nucleic acid was either cDNA or gDNA, and it came from T cells, B-cell-depleted T cells, or PBMCs.

Germline CDR1 LNHDA, CDR2 SQIVND (reference sequence). The CDR3 covers 15 residues. Trimming shortened V by 5 bases and J by 5 bases, and 16 bases separated the two germline ends. Source study methods: Amplification from reference gene primers served as the basis for estimated nucleated cell counts. Assay used: immunoSEQ multiplex PCR; TCRdb lists only in-frame clones, some missing. The D gene and trimming were derived from the DNA, and the V and J assignments and clone size from that table. In the table there are about 220,000 clones, around 80% of which are singletons. This rearrangement joins TRBV19 to TRBJ2-1, with D perhaps matching TRBD2 (6 bases). The source material was peripheral blood. The source is a woman aged 45-59 years with acute or convalescent COVID-19. This CDR3 reads CASSPRLEGHNEQFF. Written as DNA, the CDR3 is TGTGCCAGTAGTCCTCGACTGGAGGGGCACAATGAGCAGTTCTTC.